This T cell receptor beta chain was identified in a study of a mutant IDH1 vaccine in newly diagnosed glioma. General study findings and limits: Alterations occurring in top peripheral T cell clonotypes seemed unrelated to pseudoprogression.

V was trimmed by 7 bases and J by 2 bases, leaving 12 bases between them. CDR1 is SGHAT, CDR2 FQNNGV, per germline. The length of the CDR3 is 13 residues. Libraries were prepared by immunoSEQ multiplex PCR; TCRdb keeps only in-frame clonotypes and omits some of them. The sample holds tens of thousands of clones, roughly 82% seen once. Time point of the sample: baseline, week 1 (first vaccination visit). Treatment meaning: pre-vaccination baseline after standard-of-care therapy. Worth noting for this clone: Its target is unknown.

This sequence was found in a man under 40 with glioma. The sample was PBMCs, taken from a glioma patient treated with radiotherapy, temozolomide or both. The V call is TRBV11-2, the J call TRBJ2-7, with D unclear. The chain's CDR3 is CASTRGVAYEQYF. CDR3 sequence (DNA): TGTGCCAGCACTCGTGGGGTCGCCTACGAGCAGTACTTC. Full variable domain (missing parts from reference TRBV11-2 and TRBJ2-7): EAGVAQSPRYKIIEKRQSVAFWCNPISGHATLYWYQQILGQGPKLLIQFQNNGVVDDSQLPKDRFSAERLKGVDSTLKIQPAKLEDSAVYLCASTRGVAYEQYFGPGTRLTVT.